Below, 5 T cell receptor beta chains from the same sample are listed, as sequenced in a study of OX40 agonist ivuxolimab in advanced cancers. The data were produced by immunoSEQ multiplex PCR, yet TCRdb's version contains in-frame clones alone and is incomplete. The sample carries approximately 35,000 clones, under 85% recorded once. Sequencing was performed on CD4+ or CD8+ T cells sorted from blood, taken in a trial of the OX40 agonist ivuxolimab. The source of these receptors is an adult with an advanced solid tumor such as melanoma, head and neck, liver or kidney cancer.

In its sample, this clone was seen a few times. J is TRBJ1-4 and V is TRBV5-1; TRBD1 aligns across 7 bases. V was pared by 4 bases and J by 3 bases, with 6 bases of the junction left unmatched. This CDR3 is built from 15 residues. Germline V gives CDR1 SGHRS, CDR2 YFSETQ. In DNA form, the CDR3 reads TGCGCCAGCAGCGAGAGACAGGGTCCTAATGAAAAACTGTTTTTT. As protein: CASSERQGPNEKLFF.

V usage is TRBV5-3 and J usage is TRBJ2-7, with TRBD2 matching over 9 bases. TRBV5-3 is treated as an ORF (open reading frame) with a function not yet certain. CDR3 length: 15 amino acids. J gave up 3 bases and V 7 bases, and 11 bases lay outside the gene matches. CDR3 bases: TGTGCCAGAGTGAGGCGGCGGGGGGGCCGCTACGAGCAGTACGTC. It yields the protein CARVRRRGGRYEQYV.

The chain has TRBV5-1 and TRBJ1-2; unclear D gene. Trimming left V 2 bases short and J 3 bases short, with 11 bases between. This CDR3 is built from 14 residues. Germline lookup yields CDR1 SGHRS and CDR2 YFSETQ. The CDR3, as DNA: TGCGCCAGCAGCTTATACCGGGAGGACTATGGCTACACCTTC. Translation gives CASSLYREDYGYTF.

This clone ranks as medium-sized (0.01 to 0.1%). CDR3 sequence (DNA): TGTGCCAGCAGTGAATCAACAGGGCGAGGCACCATATATTTT. Residues: CASSESTGRGTIYF. V and J are TRBV6-1 and TRBJ1-3; tentative D call: TRBD1 (6 bases). This CDR3 has 14 amino acids. Germline V gene sequence: CDR1 MNHNS, CDR2 SASEGT. V shed 2 bases and J shed 9 bases, with 14 bases lying between them.

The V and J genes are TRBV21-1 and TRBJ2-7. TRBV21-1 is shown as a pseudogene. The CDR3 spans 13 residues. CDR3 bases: TGTGCCAGCAGTCCCCCGGGGGCCCACGAGCAGTACGTC. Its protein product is CASSPPGAHEQYV.